The TCR beta chain under discussion was sequenced for a study of T cells in localized non-small cell lung cancer (dated by TCRdb to between 2020 and 2021). Describing the broader study: Comparing tumors with uninvolved tumor-adjacent lungs, the study looked at the T cell repertoires of approximately 240 patients with early-stage NSCLC. All 220 or so NSCLC patients in the cohort were treatment-naive and had localized lung tumors that were resected. The mean age of the NSCLC patients was roughly 70 years, with 120 to 150 men and 95 to 110 women.

TCR beta CDR3 regions were sequenced from DNA using the immunoSEQ Assay. The paper's data handling went like this. T cell density was computed as TCR beta template counts normalized to usable DNA estimated by amplifying housekeeping genes. Using the preseqR package, richness was estimated by extrapolating to 120,000 templates for tissue samples and 400,000 templates for PBMC samples. Clonality was defined as one minus Pielou's evenness. Tissue-enriched TCRs were identified through differential abundance testing performed on productive amino-acid clonotypes, with a minimum total count of 5 and an alpha of 0.1. The Jaccard Index and the Morisita Overlap Index were used to quantify repertoire overlap between compartments. TCR beta CDR3s were clustered by GLIPH together with public tetramer-defined viral CDR3s, and at least three viral sequences plus V-gene enrichment were required for viral motifs. TCRdb took over this immuneACCESS table, retaining in-frame rearrangements with V and J assigned. Such tables are incomplete; in checked studies, under half of the missing clones stem from an unresolved V gene, and the remainder is unexplained. The V and J calls and clone size come from that table; D and trimming were worked out from the DNA. This sample has fewer than 2,500 clones in its table, and about 24% of those were observed once. The top ten constitute more than 15% of the sample.

What the research found in general, with its limitations: Longer overall survival was associated with higher T cell density in blood, whereas shorter survival was associated with higher clonality in adjacent lung. A median of 57 of the top 100 tumor clones turned up in the paired uninvolved adjacent lung, and under 30 of those clones also ranked among the top 100 of that same adjacent lung. The highest T cell clonality was observed in uninvolved tumor-adjacent lung, where clonality exceeded that of tumor, suggesting that antigenic responses were more focused in uninvolved tumor-adjacent lung. Since the design was exploratory, TCR variables were selected using unadjusted p-values with no false-discovery rate correction. Because multi-region tumor sequencing was not performed, intratumor heterogeneity could not be ruled out.

Concerning this clone: Its antigen specificity is not known. No qualities accompany the bases; no much larger clone lies one base away.

Uninvolved adjacent lung was obtained at least 2 cm from the tumor margin, and the absence of atypia was confirmed by two independent pathologists. At diagnosis, tumor, uninvolved tumor-adjacent lung and peripheral blood were collected and then preserved as a mix of FFPE and fresh-frozen material. CDR1 MDHEN and CDR2 SYDVKM are derived from the germline V gene. The CDR3 starts with the cysteine, ends with the phenylalanine, and has 12 residues. Left in the record is the CDR3 DNA by itself, 36 bases read in frame from the first base. The junction carries 8 bases between V and J, which are trimmed by 8 bases and 2 bases respectively.

The sample consisted of normal lung tissue next to the tumor, taken before any cancer treatment. This clonotype was obtained from a male donor aged 60 or over with stage I lung adenocarcinoma. The V and J genes are TRBV28 and TRBJ2-3; the D gene assignment is ambiguous. Here is the DNA: TGTGCCAGCGGCAAGGTCACAGATACGCAGTATTTT. The translation is CASGKVTDTQYF.